This TCR beta chain was identified during a study of shared clonotypes between healthy human individuals. TCRdb's copy holds only in-frame clones and misses some; the assay was immunoSEQ multiplex PCR. The sample holds hundreds of thousands of clones, around 78% seen once. V lost 0 bases to trimming and J lost 4 bases, with 16 bases between them. This CDR3 is built from 16 residues. The germline CDR1 and CDR2 sequences are SGHRS and YFSETQ. V gene TRBV5-1 combines with J gene TRBJ1-1; perhaps TRBD1 as D (5 bases). The receptor's source is a woman aged 25 to 45 in good health. The source material was memory CD4+ T cells sorted from blood. Subset here: CD45RA-negative fraction. As DNA, the CDR3 is TGCGCCAGCAGCTTGGCTAGCAGGGTGGGGAGCACTGAAGCTTTCTTT. Translating it yields CASSLASRVGSTEAFF.